This TCR beta chain was sequenced for a study of blood T cell repertoires in COVID-19. Looking at the study overall: Donors in the United States, Italy and Spain gave samples during acute or convalescent COVID-19.

V was shortened by 0 bases and J by 1 base, with 10 bases between the two germline ends. The CDR3 totals 15 residues. The V gene's germline CDR1 is SGHKS and CDR2 YYEKEE (reference sequence). This clone occurred a few times. Per the original data handling: Nucleated cell counts were estimated from reference gene primer amplification. This table comes from immunoSEQ multiplex PCR, and its TCRdb copy is limited to in-frame clones, with some not included. D and trimming come from the DNA, and the V and J calls and clone size come from that table. In the table there are under 300,000 clones, 85% to 90% of which are singletons.

The sequenced material came from peripheral blood. This receptor was identified in a woman aged 40 to 49 who had recovered from COVID-19. The V gene is TRBV5-5, the J gene TRBJ1-1; D gene uncertain. CDR3 in amino acids: CASSLDPRRNTEAFF. The CDR3 bases are TGTGCCAGCAGCTTGGATCCCCGGAGGAACACTGAAGCTTTCTTT.